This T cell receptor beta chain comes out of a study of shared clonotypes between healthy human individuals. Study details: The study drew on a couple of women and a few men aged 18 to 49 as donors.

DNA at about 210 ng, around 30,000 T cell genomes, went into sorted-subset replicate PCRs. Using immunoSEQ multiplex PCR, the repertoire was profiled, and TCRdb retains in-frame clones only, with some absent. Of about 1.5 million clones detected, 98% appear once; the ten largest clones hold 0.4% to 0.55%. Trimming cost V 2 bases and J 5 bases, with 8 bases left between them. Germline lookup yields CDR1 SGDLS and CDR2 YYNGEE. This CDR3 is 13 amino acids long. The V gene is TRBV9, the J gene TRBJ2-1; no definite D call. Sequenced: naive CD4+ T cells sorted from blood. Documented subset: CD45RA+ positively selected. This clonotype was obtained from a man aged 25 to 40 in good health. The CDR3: CASSVLIDNEQFF. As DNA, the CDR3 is TGTGCCAGCAGCGTTTTGATCGACAATGAGCAGTTCTTC.